One sample yielded the 10 T cell receptor beta chains listed below, sequenced in a study of cytomegalovirus exposure and HLA in healthy donors. PCR used 60 Vbeta primers and 13 Jbeta primers. Method: immunoSEQ multiplex PCR; TCRdb's copy keeps in-frame clones and lacks some. The table has about 94,000 clones, roughly three quarters seen once. The sequencing input was PBMCs. The receptor set was obtained from a male donor in good health and CMV-seronegative.

This clone is medium-sized in the sample. The CDR3, as DNA: TGCGCCAGCAGCTCCGGGACTAGCCTCACCGGGGAGCTGTTTTTT. Protein sequence: CASSSGTSLTGELFF. The V gene is TRBV4-1, the J gene TRBJ2-2, with 9 bases lining up with TRBD2. The CDR3 is 15 residues long. The V segment lost 5 bases and the J segment 4 bases; nucleotides outside the gene matches: 5. Germline assignment: CDR1 MGHRA and CDR2 YSYEKL.

The chain employs TRBV27 and TRBJ2-2; D unclear. The CDR3 totals 12 residues. Germline V lookup: CDR1 MNHEY, CDR2 SMNVEV (reference sequence). V was trimmed by 8 bases and J by 4 bases, leaving 8 bases between them. The CDR3 spells CASAQITGELFF. The CDR3 DNA reads TGTGCCAGCGCCCAGATCACCGGGGAGCTGTTTTTT.

The V and J genes are TRBV4-3 and TRBJ2-2; 7 bases are a match to TRBD2. The CDR3 covers 15 residues. The trim removed 1 base at V and 7 bases at J, leaving 6 bases unmatched. Germline lookup yields CDR1 LGHNA and CDR2 YSLEER. The CDR3 DNA follows: TGCGCCAGCAGCCAAGGGATGGGGGGGAGCGGGGAGCTGTTTTTT. Translated: CASSQGMGGSGELFF.

The chain joins TRBV20-1 to TRBJ1-1, with D maybe TRBD1 (5 bases). The CDR3 extends over 11 amino acids. Looked up from germline, CDR1 is DFQATT and CDR2 is SNEGSKA (reference sequence). The CDR3 here is CRAAGPNEAFF. The CDR3 region has the DNA TGCAGAGCAGCGGGGCCGAATGAAGCTTTCTTT.

The rearrangement links TRBV6-5 to TRBJ2-7; D might be TRBD1 (6 bases). The V and J ends lost 2 bases and 2 bases respectively, with 7 bases between them. The CDR3 extends over 13 amino acids. Germline CDR1 MNHEY, CDR2 SVGAGI. The CDR3 nucleotides are TGTGCCAGCAGTTACCGGGACACCTACGAGCAGTACTTC. Its protein is CASSYRDTYEQYF.

The J gene is TRBJ1-5, the V gene TRBV30, with D perhaps TRBD1 (5 bases). Trimming cost V 2 bases and J 2 bases, with 13 bases left between them. The germline CDR1 and CDR2 sequences are GTSNPN and SVGIG (reference sequence). CDR3 length: 15 residues. The CDR3 nucleotides read TGTGCCTGGAGTCAGGCGGGGGGGGGCAATCAGCCCCAGCATTTT. Amino acid sequence: CAWSQAGGGNQPQHF.

Points on this clone: At one boundary the junction diverges from the germline segment, which might be a read error. The CDR3 bases are TGTGCCAGCAGCTTAGCACGGACAGGTCTGCCGGGAAACTTC. Translated: CASSLARTGLPGNF. V and J are TRBV7-9 and TRBJ1-2; 7 nucleotides line up with TRBD1. Germline-derived CDR1 and CDR2 are SEHNR and FQNEAQ (reference sequence). The CDR3 runs to 14 residues.

The rearrangement joins TRBV7-6 to TRBJ1-2; a possible D gene is TRBD1 (6 bases). CDR1 is SGHVS and CDR2 is FNYEAQ in the germline V gene. The ends were cut back, 4 bases at V and 7 bases at J, with 16 bases in the middle. The CDR3 has 14 residues. The CDR3 DNA sequence: TGTGCCAGCAGCTCCCCTTGGGGGCAGGGTGGCTACACCTTC. It yields the protein CASSSPWGQGGYTF.

The CDR3 reads CASRSGSSQLGEKLFF. The DNA for the CDR3 is TGTGCCAGCCGCTCGGGAAGCAGCCAACTGGGTGAAAAACTGTTTTTT. The genes are TRBV2 and TRBJ1-4; D gene uncertain. Germline CDR1 is SNHLY and CDR2 is FYNNEI. Trimming stripped 8 bases from V and 7 bases from J, with 23 bases between. The CDR3 has 16 amino acids.

This chain joins TRBV5-8 and TRBJ1-2, with 8 bases lining up with TRBD1. In germline, CDR1 is SGHTS, CDR2 YDEGEE. The CDR3 spans 14 residues. With V trimmed by 4 bases and J by 1 base, 3 bases remained unmatched. The CDR3 protein is CASSPGQGNYGYTF. The CDR3 nucleotides read TGTGCCAGCAGCCCCGGACAGGGTAACTATGGCTACACCTTC.